These 11 T cell receptor beta chains were sequenced from one sample in a study of OX40 agonist ivuxolimab in advanced cancers. Clones were sequenced by immunoSEQ multiplex PCR, and TCRdb holds only the in-frame ones, with some missing. This table holds under 90,000 clones, roughly 88% found once. The material sequenced was CD4+ or CD8+ T cells sorted from blood, taken in a trial of the OX40 agonist ivuxolimab. All receptors derive from an adult with an advanced solid tumor such as melanoma, head and neck, liver or kidney cancer.

As regards this clone: One end of the junction fails to match germline, which may point to a read error. This chain connects TRBV18 to TRBJ1-3, with D possibly TRBD1 on 6 matching bases. Germline lookup yields CDR1 KGHSH and CDR2 LQKENI. The CDR3 runs 16 residues. For the CDR3, the DNA is TGTGCCAGCTCATCACCTCAGGGGTTCTCTGGAAACACCATATATTTT. Its protein product is CASSSPQGFSGNTIYF. The full variable domain, with the rest looked up from reference TRBV18 and TRBJ1-3, is NAGVMQNPRHLVRRRGQEARLRCSPMKGHSHVYWYRQLPEEGLKFMVYLQKENIIDESGMPKERFSAEFPKEGPSILRIQQVVRGDSAAYFCASSSPQGFSGNTIYFGEGSWLTVV.

J is TRBJ1-5 and V is TRBV18, with D perhaps TRBD1 (5 bases). Between the trimmed V and J ends, which lost 8 bases and 0 bases, there was a span of 14 bases. The germline gives CDR1 KGHSH, CDR2 LQKENI. The CDR3 spans 15 residues. CDR3 DNA sequence: TGTGCCAGCGCGTGGGACGGTTCTAGCAATCAGCCCCAGCATTTT. This translates into CASAWDGSSNQPQHF. Full variable domain (missing parts from reference TRBV18 and TRBJ1-5): NAGVMQNPRHLVRRRGQEARLRCSPMKGHSHVYWYRQLPEEGLKFMVYLQKENIIDESGMPKERFSAEFPKEGPSILRIQQVVRGDSAAYFCASAWDGSSNQPQHFGDGTRLSIL.

The chain joins TRBV7-3 to TRBJ2-7, with TRBD2 matching over 10 bases. V lost 2 bases to trimming and J lost 3 bases; unmatched junction nucleotides: 4. The germline gives CDR1 SGHTA, CDR2 FQGTGA. The CDR3 totals 15 residues. Here the CDR3 reads CASSLVASGSYEQYF. For the CDR3, the DNA is TGTGCCAGCAGCTTAGTTGCTAGCGGGAGCTACGAGCAGTACTTC.

CDR3 sequence (DNA): TGTGCCAGCAGTGAACCAGGGGGCCCCGGGGAGCTGTTTTTT. Its translation is CASSEPGGPGELFF. The chain carries TRBV25-1 and TRBJ2-2, with 8 bases matching TRBD1. The germline CDR1 and CDR2 sequences are MGHDK and SYGVNS. V was clipped by 2 bases and J by 6 bases; unmatched bases: 2. The CDR3 length is 14 residues.

The genes are TRBV6-5 and TRBJ2-1; TRBD1 matches 7 bases. The CDR3 is 14 residues long. Losses at the gene ends were 4 bases for V and 4 bases for J; bases not matched to a gene: 4. Germline CDR1 and CDR2: MNHEY and SVGAGI. The CDR3 region has the DNA TGTGCCAGCAGTTCCCCGGGACAGTACAATGAGCAGTTCTTC. It specifies CASSSPGQYNEQFF.

The chain uses TRBV28 and TRBJ2-5; the match to TRBD1 covers 7 bases. V was clipped by 3 bases and J by 5 bases; unmatched bases: 9. Germline assignment: CDR1 MDHEN and CDR2 SYDVKM. The CDR3 is made up of 15 amino acids. This CDR3 reads CASSFKGGWMETQYF. The CDR3 bases are TGTGCCAGCAGTTTCAAAGGGGGCTGGATGGAGACCCAGTACTTC.

The chain couples TRBV7-2 to TRBJ2-3; D is unclear. Trimming stripped 2 bases from V and 6 bases from J, with 6 bases between. Germline values: CDR1 SGHTA, CDR2 FQGNSA. The CDR3 is 12 amino acids. CDR3 residues: CASSLFQDTQYF. CDR3 DNA: TGTGCCAGCAGCTTATTCCAGGATACGCAGTATTTT.

V gene TRBV27 combines with J gene TRBJ2-1, with TRBD2 as a possible D gene (6 bases). The CDR3 has 14 amino acids. Germline V CDR1 and CDR2: MNHEY, SMNVEV (reference sequence). V was cut by 5 bases and J by 10 bases, with 18 bases left in between. The CDR3 loop is CASSTGLRLVEQFF. In DNA, the CDR3 is TGTGCCAGCAGTACGGGACTGCGGTTGGTCGAGCAGTTCTTC.

The chain joins TRBV10-3 to TRBJ2-3; TRBD2 might be the D (7 bases). CDR3 length: 15 residues. The V gene lost 10 bases and the J gene lost 1 base, with 18 bases spanning the gap. Per germline, CDR1 ENHRY and CDR2 SYGVKD. This CDR3 is CATTRGGVGTDTQYF. The CDR3 region has the DNA TGTGCCACCACTCGAGGGGGGGTCGGCACAGATACGCAGTATTTT.

V is TRBV7-3 and J is TRBJ2-6; 9 bases line up with TRBD1. The V and J ends lost 2 bases and 0 bases, in that order; junction bases with no gene match: 2. The CDR3 is 17 residues long. Germline V gene data show CDR1 as SGHTA and CDR2 as FQGTGA. CDR3 amino acids: CASSLGTGFSGANVLTF. CDR3 coding DNA: TGTGCCAGCAGCTTAGGGACAGGGTTCTCTGGGGCCAACGTCCTGACTTTC. Looking up the rest from reference TRBV7-3 and TRBJ2-6 gives the full variable domain: GAGVSQTPSNKVTEKGKYVELRCDPISGHTALYWYRQSLGQGPEFLIYFQGTGAADDSGLPNDRFFAVRPEGSVSTLKIQRTERGDSAVYLCASSLGTGFSGANVLTFGAGSRLTVL.

Concerning this clone: Sequence at one end of the junction differs from germline and may be a read error. This chain uses TRBV5-6 with TRBJ1-1; D perhaps matches TRBD1 (5 bases). CDR1 and CDR2 (germline): SGHDT, YYEEEE. The CDR3 spans 14 residues. The CDR3 DNA reads TGTGCCAGCAGCTTGGGGATTGGAGGGACCTCGCGTCTCTTT. Protein product: CASSLGIGGTSRLF.